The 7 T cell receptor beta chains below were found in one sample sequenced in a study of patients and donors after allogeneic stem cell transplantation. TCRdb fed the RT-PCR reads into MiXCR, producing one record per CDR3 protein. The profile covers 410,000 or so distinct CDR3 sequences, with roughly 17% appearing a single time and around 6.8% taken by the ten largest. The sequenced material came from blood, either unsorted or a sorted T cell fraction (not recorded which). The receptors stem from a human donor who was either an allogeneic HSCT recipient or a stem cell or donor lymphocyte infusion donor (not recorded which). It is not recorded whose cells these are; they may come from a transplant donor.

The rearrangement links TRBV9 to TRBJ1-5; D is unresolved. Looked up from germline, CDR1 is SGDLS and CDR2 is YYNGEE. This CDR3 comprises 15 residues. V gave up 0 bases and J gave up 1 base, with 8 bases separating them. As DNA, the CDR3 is TGTGCCAGCAGCGTAGAAGGCTTCAGCAATCAGCCCCAGCATTTT. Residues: CASSVEGFSNQPQHF. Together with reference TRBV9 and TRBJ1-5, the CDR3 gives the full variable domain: DSGVTQTPKHLITATGQRVTLRCSPRSGDLSVYWYQQSLDQGLQFLIQYYNGEERAKGNILERFSAQQFPDLHSELNLSSLELGDSALYFCASSVEGFSNQPQHFGDGTRLSIL.

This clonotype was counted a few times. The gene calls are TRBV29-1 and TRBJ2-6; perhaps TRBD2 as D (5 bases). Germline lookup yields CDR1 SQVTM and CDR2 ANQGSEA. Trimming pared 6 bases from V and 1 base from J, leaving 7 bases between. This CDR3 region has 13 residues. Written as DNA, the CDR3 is TGCAGCGTAAGGAGGTCTGGGGCCAACGTCCTGACTTTC. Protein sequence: CSVRRSGANVLTF.

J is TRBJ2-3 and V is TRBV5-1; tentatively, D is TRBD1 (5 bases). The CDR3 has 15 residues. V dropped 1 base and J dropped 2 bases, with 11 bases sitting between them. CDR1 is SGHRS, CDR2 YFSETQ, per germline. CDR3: CASSLRQTFTDTQYF. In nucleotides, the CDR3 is TGCGCCAGCAGCTTGCGACAGACGTTCACAGATACGCAGTATTTT.

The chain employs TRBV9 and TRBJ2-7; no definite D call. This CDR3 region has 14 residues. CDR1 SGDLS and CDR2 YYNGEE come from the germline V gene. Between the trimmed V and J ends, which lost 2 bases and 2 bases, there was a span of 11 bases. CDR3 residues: CASSVSPRAYEQYF. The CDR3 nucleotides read TGTGCCAGCAGCGTGAGTCCCCGAGCCTACGAGCAGTACTTC.

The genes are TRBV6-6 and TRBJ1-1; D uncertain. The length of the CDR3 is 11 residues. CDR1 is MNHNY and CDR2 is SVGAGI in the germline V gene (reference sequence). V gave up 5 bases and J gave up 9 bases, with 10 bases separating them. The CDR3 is CASSQAGKAFF. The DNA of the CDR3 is TGTGCCAGCAGTCAGGCCGGGAAAGCTTTCTTT.

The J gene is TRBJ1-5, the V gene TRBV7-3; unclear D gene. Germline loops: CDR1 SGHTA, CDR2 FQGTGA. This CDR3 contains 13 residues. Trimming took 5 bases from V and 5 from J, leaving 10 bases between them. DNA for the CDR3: TGTGCCAGCAGCCCGGACGGGTATCAGCCCCAGCATTTT. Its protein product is CASSPDGYQPQHF.

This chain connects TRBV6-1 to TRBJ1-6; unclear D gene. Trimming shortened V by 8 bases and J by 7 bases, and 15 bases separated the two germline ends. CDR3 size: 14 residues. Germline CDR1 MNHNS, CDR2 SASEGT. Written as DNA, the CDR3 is TGTGCCAGCCGTGCCGGGAAGGAGAATTCACCCCTCCACTTT. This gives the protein CASRAGKENSPLHF.